These 10 T cell receptor beta chains were all obtained from the same sample, sequenced in a study of T cell responses to AZD1222 COVID-19 vaccine. The assay was immunoSEQ multiplex PCR, and TCRdb's table has in-frame clones only and misses some. Of 90,000 to 120,000 clones listed, roughly 87% are singletons. Sequenced here: peripheral blood, sampled on day 0 of AZD1222 vaccination. The receptors derive from an adult in good health.

The chain couples TRBV7-3 to TRBJ1-4; perhaps TRBD1 as D (5 bases). Trimming pared 0 bases from V and 8 bases from J, leaving 7 bases between. Germline CDR1 SGHTA, CDR2 FQGTGA. The CDR3 spans 13 residues. The CDR3 DNA reads as TGTGCCAGCAGCTTAACATCAGGGGAAAAACTGTTTTTT. Amino acid sequence: CASSLTSGEKLFF. Supplemented by reference TRBV7-3 and TRBJ1-4, the full variable domain reads GAGVSQTPSNKVTEKGKYVELRCDPISGHTALYWYRQSLGQGPEFLIYFQGTGAADDSGLPNDRFFAVRPEGSVSTLKIQRTERGDSAVYLCASSLTSGEKLFFGSGTQLSVL.

The chain couples TRBV27 to TRBJ2-1; 9 nucleotides agree with TRBD1. Germline V CDR1 and CDR2: MNHEY, SMNVEV (reference sequence). The CDR3 contains 14 residues. V lost 4 bases and J lost 6; bases outside the gene matches: 4. The CDR3 region has the DNA TGTGCCAGCAGTTGGGACAGGGATTCCAATGAGCAGTTCTTC. It yields the protein CASSWDRDSNEQFF.

V is TRBV6-5 and J is TRBJ1-2; D is uncertain. The CDR3 has 13 residues. Germline V lookup: CDR1 MNHEY, CDR2 SVGAGI. Trimming pared 0 bases from V and 5 bases from J, leaving 7 bases between. DNA for the CDR3: TGTGCCAGCAGTTACTCTAGGGCGTATGGCTACACCTTC. It specifies CASSYSRAYGYTF.

The chain links TRBV7-3 to TRBJ2-1; possible D gene TRBD1, 6 bases. V was pared by 1 base and J by 7 bases, with 11 bases between. The CDR3 is 14 amino acids. Germline loops: CDR1 SGHTA, CDR2 FQGTGA. The CDR3 here is CASSLNRARNEQFF. CDR3 DNA: TGTGCCAGCAGCTTAAACAGGGCCCGGAATGAGCAGTTCTTC.

This clone occurred a few times. The chain combines TRBV7-2 with TRBJ1-2; TRBD1 agrees at 7 bases. Per the germline V gene, CDR1 is SGHTA and CDR2 is FQGNSA. This CDR3 has 15 residues. Germline trimming cut 5 bases from V and 0 bases from J; bases unmatched to any gene: 6. CDR3 sequence: CASSRDSLANYGYTF. The CDR3 region has the DNA TGTGCCAGCAGCCGGGACAGCCTAGCTAACTATGGCTACACCTTC.

This chain links TRBV4-3 with TRBJ1-5, with D uncertain. The V and J ends lost 0 bases and 4 bases respectively, with 4 bases between them. The CDR3 has 13 residues. CDR1 LGHNA and CDR2 YSLEER come from the germline V gene. CDR3: CASSQDKNQPQHF. DNA of the CDR3: TGCGCCAGCAGCCAAGATAAGAATCAGCCCCAGCATTTT.

Here the CDR3 reads CASSNGEGAEAFF. DNA for the CDR3: TGTGCCAGCAGCAACGGGGAAGGGGCTGAAGCTTTCTTT. The chain is built from TRBV21-1 and TRBJ1-1. TRBV21-1 is a known pseudogene. CDR3 size: 13 residues.

Note on this clone: Mismatch with germline at one junction end may stem from a read error. Other DNA variants within this sample encode the same CDR3. V and J are TRBV7-9 and TRBJ2-7, with D perhaps given as TRBD1 or TRBD2 (5 bases each). CDR3 length: 13 residues. Germline V gene lookup returns CDR1 SEHNR and CDR2 FQNEAQ (reference sequence). The CDR3 DNA reads TGTGCTAGCAGCACAGGTGGGAGCTACGAGCAGTACTTC. Translating gives CASSTGGSYEQYF.

The chain couples TRBV27 to TRBJ1-1, with TRBD1 as a possible D gene (6 bases). Germline V gives CDR1 MNHEY, CDR2 SMNVEV (reference sequence). V was cut by 2 bases and J by 1 base, with 8 bases left in between. This CDR3 is 14 amino acids long. The CDR3 sequence is CASSLGGANTEAFF. As DNA, the CDR3 is TGTGCCAGCAGTTTAGGGGGGGCGAACACTGAAGCTTTCTTT.

This clone was detected many times. The V call is TRBV9, the J call TRBJ1-1, with D possibly being TRBD1 (6 bases). V lost 1 base and J 1 base, leaving 14 bases between the germline ends. Per germline, CDR1 SGDLS and CDR2 YYNGEE. CDR3 length: 16 residues. DNA of the CDR3: TGTGCCAGCAGCGTATCTTACAGGGTTTCGAACACTGAAGCTTTCTTT. Translating gives CASSVSYRVSNTEAFF.